This T cell receptor beta chain emerged from a study of blood T cells in healthy people across ages (dated by TCRdb to about 2015). Background for the entire study: In model experiments, template switching captured roughly one uniquely barcoded TCR beta cDNA molecule for every two T cells. The study measured age-related changes in TCR beta repertoire diversity using deep sequencing normalized with unique cDNA molecular identifiers. The donors were divided into four age groups: young (average around 16 years), middle-aged (about 39), aged (62) and long-lived (82). The study analyzed two additional independent replicas of 1 million unique cDNA reads from the same blood draw for two donors, one aged 18 to 29 and one aged 80 or older. The research as a whole found: Donor CMV infection status was unknown, potentially confounding age-related changes in expanded clonotypes. The percentage of naive T cells measured by flow cytometry correlated strongly with observed TCR beta diversity. The long-lived group showed more naive CD4+ T cells, fewer expanded clones and increased TCR diversity than the aged group, suggesting age selection. Total diversity estimates from one million sequenced T cells were considered lower bounds and underestimates. As age increased, observed TCR beta diversity per million T cells dropped in a roughly linear way, and a significant reduction was already evident by age about 40. Conclusive comparison of naive and antigen-experienced compartments was prevented by the profiling of bulk unsorted PBMCs.

Libraries were built with 5' RACE. The data were produced on an Illumina HiSeq 2500. A second PCR of roughly 7 to 12 cycles was run with a J-beta primer mix and a sample-barcoded 5' primer. A template-switch 5' adaptor carrying 12 random nucleotides introduced a unique molecular identifier onto each TCR beta cDNA molecule. At least 2.5 million CDR3-containing paired-end reads were obtained from each sample. First-strand cDNA was synthesized from all RNA with the Mint cDNA synthesis kit, primed by a TRBC-specific oligonucleotide. Following uracil-DNA glycosylase treatment, a first 18-cycle PCR with universal primers M1SS and BC2_uni_R was performed on all cDNA. As for the original processing: Normalization of each sample was performed by random selection of 1 million high-quality reads, each carrying a distinct molecular identifier. Instead of being binned into consensus sequences, reads that shared molecular identifiers were thrown out. MiTCR, with a Q25 quality threshold and the strictest error-elimination algorithm, was used for CDR3 identification, clonotype clustering and error correction. A nonparametric unseen species model with Euler transformation was used to estimate a lower bound on total TCR beta diversity. TCRdb redid the processing of the public reads, applying fastp at Q25 and MiXCR, and retained in-frame beta chains. Each entry is one CDR3 protein sequence, shown with its most common DNA and genes. The V and J calls and clone size are TCRdb's, not the authors'. The sample includes 1 million or so distinct CDR3 sequences, with approximately 25% observed a single time. The top ten hold approximately 0.7% of the sample.

The donors were 40 or so Caucasian individuals from Russia, aged roughly 6 to 100 years, who were systemically healthy. Each donor gave 8 to 10 milliliters of peripheral blood, drawn into EDTA-treated Vacutainer tubes. Ficoll-Paque density-gradient centrifugation was used to isolate PBMCs, with at least 6 million obtained per sample. Trizol reagent was used to extract total RNA from the PBMCs, yielding at least 5.5 micrograms per sample. For every donor, flow cytometry on a PBMC aliquot measured the percentage of naive CD45RAhigh/CD27high T cells. This clonotype was recorded a few times. This receptor's antigen is unknown. No base-level quality is on record; no much larger clone is a single base apart. At the junction V is shortened by 5 bases and J by 0 bases, with 11 bases in between. The germline V gene specifies SNHLY as CDR1 and FYNNEI as CDR2. From the cysteine up to the phenylalanine, the CDR3 has a length of 14 residues. Solely the CDR3 DNA is kept, with 42 bases framed from the first base.

This same sample was also part of a study on T cells of mothers and their children. The second study's authors report: Nine systemically healthy Caucasian individuals, comprising three mothers and their six children, were included as donors. cDNA synthesis used all of the extracted RNA, with around 1.5 ug of RNA in each 15 ul reaction. Sample barcodes and 2-4 random nucleotides were added via the M1S primer in the second PCR. Over 8.5 million TCR beta CDR3 reads were obtained for each mother, and some 3 million reads were obtained for each child. Thymic selection similarly shapes TCR recombination output in related and unrelated pairs, with minor effect from inherited differences. Normalized repertoire overlap in related mother-child pairs was always slightly higher than in unrelated mother-child pairs, but the difference was never significant. With a sensitivity of approximately 100 clones per million clonotypes, no persistent microchimeric T cell clones were detected. To look for features that set related mother-child pairs apart from unrelated individuals, the researchers ran deep NGS to compare the TCR beta repertoires of mothers and children. The mean age was approximately 41 +/- 4 years for the mothers and approximately 11 +/- 4 years for the children. After adapters were ligated using NEBNext reagents, the libraries underwent 100+100 nt paired-end sequencing on an Illumina HiSeq 2000. Mother and child libraries were prepared a month apart and sequenced in separate runs to prevent cross-contamination. Between about 500,000 and 2,100,000 distinct TCR beta clonotypes were identified per donor. Naive TCR beta clonotypes were estimated from low-frequency clonotypes matched to each donor's FACS-determined naive share, without sorting.

Specimen: blood. The receptor was derived from a girl aged 2 to 10 in good health. This chain joins TRBV2 to TRBJ2-7, with the D gene call left open. CDR3 protein: CASSSTESSYEQYF. Here is the DNA: TGTGCCAGCAGTTCGACGGAGAGCTCCTACGAGCAGTACTTC.